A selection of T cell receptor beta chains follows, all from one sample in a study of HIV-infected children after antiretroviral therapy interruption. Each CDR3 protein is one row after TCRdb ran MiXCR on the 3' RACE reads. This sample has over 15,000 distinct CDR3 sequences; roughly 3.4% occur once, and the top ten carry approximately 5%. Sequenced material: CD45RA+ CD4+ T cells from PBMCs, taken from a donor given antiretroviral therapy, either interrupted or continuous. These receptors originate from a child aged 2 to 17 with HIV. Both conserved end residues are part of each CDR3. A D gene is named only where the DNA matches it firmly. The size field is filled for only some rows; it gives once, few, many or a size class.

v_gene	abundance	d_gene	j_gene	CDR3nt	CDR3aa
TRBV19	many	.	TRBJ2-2	TGTGCCAGTAGTATCGGGCAGGTCAACACCGGGGAGCTGTTTTTT	CASSIGQVNTGELFF
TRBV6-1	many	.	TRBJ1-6	TGTGCCAGCGGTGGACAGCCTAATTCACCCCTCCACTTT	CASGGQPNSPLHF
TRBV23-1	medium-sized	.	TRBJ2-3	TGCGCCAGCAGCCTTAAGGTCTTCACAGATACGCAGTATTTT	CASSLKVFTDTQYF
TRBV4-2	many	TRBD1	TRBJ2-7	TGTGCCAGCAGCCCGGGACAGACCCTCTACGAGCAGTACTTC	CASSPGQTLYEQYF
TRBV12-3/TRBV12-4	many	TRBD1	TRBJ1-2	TGTGCCAGCAGTACCCAGACCCGCGGGACAGGGGGCAGAGACTATGGCTACACCTTC	CASSTQTRGTGGRDYGYTF
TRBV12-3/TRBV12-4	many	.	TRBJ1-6	TGTGCCAGCAGTTTAAAGAGCTCCTATAATTCACCCCTCCACTTT	CASSLKSSYNSPLHF
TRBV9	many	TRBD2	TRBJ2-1	TGTGCCAGCAGCGGTCCGGGACTAGCGGGAGGGCATGGCTCCTACAATGAGCAGTTCTTC	CASSGPGLAGGHGSYNEQFF
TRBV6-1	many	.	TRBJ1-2	TGTGCCAGCAGTGATACGACGGGACTACGGGCCTATGGCTACACCTTC	CASSDTTGLRAYGYTF
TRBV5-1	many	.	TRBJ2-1	TGCGCCAGCAGCTTGGGTCCGGAGGTCAATGAGCAGTTCTTC	CASSLGPEVNEQFF
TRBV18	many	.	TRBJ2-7	TGTGCCAGCTCACGTGAGCAGACAGGTCCTTACTACGAGCAGTACTTC	CASSREQTGPYYEQYF
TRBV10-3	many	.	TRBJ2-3	TGTGCCATCAGCCCCAGTATGACAGATACGCAGTATTTT	CAISPSMTDTQYF
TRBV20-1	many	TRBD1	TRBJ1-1	TGCAGTGCTAGATCTACCGGGACAGGGGAGGGCACTGAAGCTTTCTTT	CSARSTGTGEGTEAFF
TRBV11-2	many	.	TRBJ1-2	TGTGCCAGCAGCTTAACCGGGACGAAAGATGGCTACACCTTC	CASSLTGTKDGYTF
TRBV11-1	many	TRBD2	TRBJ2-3	TGTGCCAGCAGTTTCCGGGGGGAACCAGAAACGCTGTATTTT	CASSFRGEPETLYF
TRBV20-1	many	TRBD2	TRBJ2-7	TGCAGTGCCCCTCGGCCAACTAGCGGTAGTGACGAGCAGTACTTC	CSAPRPTSGSDEQYF
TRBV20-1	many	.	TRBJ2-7	TGCAGTGCTAGAGATACCCCCAGTCAAGCCTACGAGCAGTACTTC	CSARDTPSQAYEQYF
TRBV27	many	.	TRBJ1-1	TGTGCCAGCAGTTCTAGGGCTGAAGCTTTCTTT	CASSSRAEAFF
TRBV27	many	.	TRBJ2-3	TGTGCATCACAAGGCTCAGTTAGGATCACAGATACGCAGTATTTT	CASQGSVRITDTQYF
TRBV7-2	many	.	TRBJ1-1	TGTGCCAGCAGCTTAGTCATGGGGGCCACTGAAGCTTTCTTT	CASSLVMGATEAFF
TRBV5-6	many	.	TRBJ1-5	TGTGCCAGCAGCTTGGACGGAGGCAATCAGCCCCAGCATTTT	CASSLDGGNQPQHF
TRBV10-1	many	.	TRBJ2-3	TGCGCCAGCAGTTACGGGGGATCAGCAGATACGCAGTATTTT	CASSYGGSADTQYF
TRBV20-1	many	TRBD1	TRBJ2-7	TGCAGTGCTAGATTACAGGGGCCCCCCTACGAGCAGTACTTC	CSARLQGPPYEQYF
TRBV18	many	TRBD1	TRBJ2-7	TGTGCCAGCTCCTTTACGGGACAGGGTTTAAACGAGCAGTACTTC	CASSFTGQGLNEQYF
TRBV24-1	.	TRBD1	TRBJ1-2	TGTGCCACCAGTGACCCCGGGACAGACTATGGCTACACCTTC	CATSDPGTDYGYTF
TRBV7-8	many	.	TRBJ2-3	TGTGCCAGCAGCCCCGATTATACGCAGTATTTT	CASSPDYTQYF
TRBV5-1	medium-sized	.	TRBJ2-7	TGCGCCAGCAGCTTAACGACCGCGAGTTCGGTTTCCTACGAGCAGTACTTC	CASSLTTASSVSYEQYF
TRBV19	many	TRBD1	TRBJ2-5	TGTGCCAGTAGTACGCGGACAGGCTTAGTAGAGACCCAGTACTTC	CASSTRTGLVETQYF
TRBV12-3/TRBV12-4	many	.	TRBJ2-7	TGTGCCAGCAGTTTAAGGGGGGACGAGCAGTACTTC	CASSLRGDEQYF
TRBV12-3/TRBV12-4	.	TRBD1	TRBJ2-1	TGTGCCAGCAGTCCAGGGGGCTATGCTGAGCAGTTCTTC	CASSPGGYAEQFF
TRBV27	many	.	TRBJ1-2	TGTGCCAGCAGTCTAGGACTAGGAGATGGCTACACCTTC	CASSLGLGDGYTF
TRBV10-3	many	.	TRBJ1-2	TGTGCCATCACGCGAGACACCGGGGGCTACACCTTC	CAITRDTGGYTF
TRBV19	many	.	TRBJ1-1	TGTGCCAGTAGTACACTGGGGGGGTACACTGAAGCTTTCTTT	CASSTLGGYTEAFF
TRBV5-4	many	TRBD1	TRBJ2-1	TGTGCCAGCAGCTTGGGACAGGGAAACAACAATGAGCAGTTCTTC	CASSLGQGNNNEQFF
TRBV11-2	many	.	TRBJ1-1	TGTGCCAGCAGCTTAGCCGGCGGTGGCACTGAAGCTTTCTTT	CASSLAGGGTEAFF
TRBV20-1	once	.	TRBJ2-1	TGCAGTGCTAGCGGAGGGGGGAGCTCCTACAATGAGCAGTTCTTC	CSASGGGSSYNEQFF
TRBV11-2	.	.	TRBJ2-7	TGTGCCAGCAGCTTAACCCAGGGTTCCTACGAGCAGTACTTC	CASSLTQGSYEQYF
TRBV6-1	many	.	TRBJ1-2	TGTGCCAGCAGTGAAGACGGGCACTATGGCTACACCTTC	CASSEDGHYGYTF